The entry below describes one T cell receptor (beta chain). The data are from a study of blood T cell repertoires in COVID-19. Turning to the study itself: Acute-phase and convalescent COVID-19 samples originated in the United States, Italy and Spain. Sample material is recorded as cDNA or gDNA derived from T cells, B-cell-depleted T cells, or PBMCs.

As handled by the study authors: Researchers report that nucleated cell counts were estimated from reference gene primer amplification. The assay was immunoSEQ multiplex PCR, and TCRdb's table has in-frame clones only and misses some. The V and J calls and clone size were taken over from that table, and D and trimming were inferred from the DNA. Of hundreds of thousands of clones listed, about 70% are singletons. The V gene's germline CDR1 is LGHDT and CDR2 YNNKEL (reference sequence). This CDR3 has 15 amino acids. The V segment lost 4 bases and the J segment 4 bases; nucleotides outside the gene matches: 2.

The chain uses TRBV3-1 (or the pseudogene TRBV3-2) and TRBJ2-1, with TRBD2 matching over 12 bases. The sequencing input was peripheral blood. The receptor was derived from a woman aged 80 or older with acute or convalescent COVID-19. In nucleotides, the CDR3 is TGTGCCAGCAGCCGACTAGCGGGGGTATACAATGAGCAGTTCTTC. Its protein product is CASSRLAGVYNEQFF.